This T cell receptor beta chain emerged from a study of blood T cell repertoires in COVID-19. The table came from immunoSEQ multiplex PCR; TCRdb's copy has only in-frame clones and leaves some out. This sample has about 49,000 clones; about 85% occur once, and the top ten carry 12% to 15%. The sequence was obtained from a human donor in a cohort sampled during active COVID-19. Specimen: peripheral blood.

CDR3 loop: CASSPLRGYNEQFF. The CDR3 DNA sequence: TGCGCCAGCAGCCCCCTCCGCGGGTACAATGAGCAGTTCTTC. The genes are TRBV5-1 and TRBJ2-1, with D possibly being TRBD2 (5 bases). CDR1 is SGHRS, CDR2 YFSETQ, per germline. V was clipped by 4 bases and J by 4 bases, with 12 bases between them. The CDR3 is 14 amino acids.